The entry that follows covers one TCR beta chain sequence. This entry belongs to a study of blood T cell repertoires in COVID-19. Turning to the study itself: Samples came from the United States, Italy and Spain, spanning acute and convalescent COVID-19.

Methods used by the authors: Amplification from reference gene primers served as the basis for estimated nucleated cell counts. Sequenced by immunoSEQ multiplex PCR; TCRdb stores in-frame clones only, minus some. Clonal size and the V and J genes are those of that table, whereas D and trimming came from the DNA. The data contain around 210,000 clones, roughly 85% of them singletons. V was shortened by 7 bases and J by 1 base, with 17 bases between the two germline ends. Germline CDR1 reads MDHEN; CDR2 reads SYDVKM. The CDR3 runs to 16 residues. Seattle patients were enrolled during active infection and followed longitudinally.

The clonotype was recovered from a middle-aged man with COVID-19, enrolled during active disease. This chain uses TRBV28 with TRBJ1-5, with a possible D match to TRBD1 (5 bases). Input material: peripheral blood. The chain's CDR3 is CASTPPGGWSNQPQHF. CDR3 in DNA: TGTGCCAGCACCCCCCCCGGGGGTTGGAGCAATCAGCCCCAGCATTTT. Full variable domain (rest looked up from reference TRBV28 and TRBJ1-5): DVKVTQSSRYLVKRTGEKVFLECVQDMDHENMFWYRQDPGLGLRLIYFSYDVKMKEKGDIPEGYSVSREKKERFSLILESASTNQTSMYLCASTPPGGWSNQPQHFGDGTRLSIL.